A single sample is the source of the 11 T cell receptor beta chains below, sequenced in a study of cytomegalovirus exposure and HLA in healthy donors. Primers for the PCR totalled 60 Vbeta and 13 Jbeta. Clones were sequenced by immunoSEQ multiplex PCR, and TCRdb holds only the in-frame ones, with some missing. The data hold approximately 120,000 clones, with around 78% observed a single time. Material for sequencing was PBMCs. The receptors derive from a man between 60 and 75 years old in good health and CMV-seropositive.

The J gene is TRBJ2-1, the V gene TRBV5-1, with D tentatively TRBD1 (5 bases). The CDR3 extends over 15 amino acids. Trimming shortened V by 4 bases and J by 4 bases, and 15 bases separated the two germline ends. CDR1 is SGHRS, CDR2 YFSETQ, per germline. In nucleotides, the CDR3 is TGCGCCAGCAGCCCAGGGTCCGCCGGTTACAATGAGCAGTTCTTC. Translation gives CASSPGSAGYNEQFF.

The rearrangement uses TRBV7-9 and TRBJ2-3; the match to TRBD1 covers 7 bases. CDR3 length: 15 residues. Germline V gene lookup returns CDR1 SEHNR and CDR2 FQNEAQ (reference sequence). J gave up 3 bases and V 0 bases, and 3 bases lay outside the gene matches. The CDR3 sequence is CASSLARGRTDTQYF. CDR3 bases: TGTGCCAGCAGCTTAGCGAGGGGGCGAACAGATACGCAGTATTTT.

This chain uses TRBV5-1 with TRBJ2-5; perhaps TRBD1 as D (6 bases). V lost 2 bases and J 5 bases, leaving 10 bases between the germline ends. This CDR3 contains 13 residues. Germline CDR1 reads SGHRS; CDR2 reads YFSETQ. The DNA for the CDR3 is TGCGCCAGCAGCTTCACAGGGAAGGAGACCCAGTACTTC. Translating it yields CASSFTGKETQYF.

The CDR3: CASGFDRETEAFF. For the CDR3, the DNA is TGTGCCAGCGGATTTGACAGGGAGACTGAAGCTTTCTTT. This sequence joins TRBV11-3 and TRBJ1-1; 7 nucleotides line up with TRBD1. Germline V gives CDR1 SGHNT, CDR2 YENEEA. This CDR3 has 13 amino acids. Trimming at V came to 8 bases and at J to 5 bases, leaving 8 bases not matched to a gene.

The chain combines TRBV5-4 with TRBJ2-3; D uncertain. The CDR3 extends over 13 amino acids. V was clipped by 4 bases and J by 5 bases, with 11 bases between them. Germline CDR1 reads SGHNT; CDR2 reads YYREEE (reference sequence). The CDR3 region has the DNA TGTGCCAGCAGCGTCCCCTCCGGAGATACGCAGTATTTT. It specifies CASSVPSGDTQYF.

V gene TRBV25-1 combines with J gene TRBJ1-1; D is possibly TRBD1 (5 bases). The CDR3 spans 13 residues. Trimming cost V 4 bases and J 11 bases, with 17 bases left between them. CDR1 and CDR2 from the germline V gene are MGHDK and SYGVNS. As DNA, the CDR3 is TGTGCCAGCAGTGGGGGGGAGGGATTGGCGGCTTTCTTT. Encoded protein: CASSGGEGLAAFF.

The rearrangement links TRBV5-1 to TRBJ2-3; weak D call: TRBD1 (5 bases). Germline assignment: CDR1 SGHRS and CDR2 YFSETQ. CDR3 length: 14 residues. Trimming removed 6 bases from V and 5 bases from J, with 16 bases in between. The CDR3 DNA follows: TGCGCCAGCACCCTCGACAGTTCAAGAGATACGCAGTATTTT. Its protein is CASTLDSSRDTQYF.

Here the CDR3 reads CASSEGQNSPLHF. The CDR3 bases are TGCGCCAGCAGCGAGGGACAGAATTCACCCCTCCACTTT. This sequence joins TRBV5-1 and TRBJ1-6; TRBD1 matches at 7 bases. J gave up 7 bases and V 4 bases, and 2 bases lay outside the gene matches. Germline V CDR1 and CDR2: SGHRS, YFSETQ. There are 13 residues in the CDR3.

This clone was counted a few times. CDR3 sequence reads: CSVAENWYGYTF. The DNA of the CDR3 is TGCAGCGTTGCGGAGAATTGGTATGGCTACACCTTC. The chain employs TRBV29-1 and TRBJ1-2; D gene unclear. The germline CDR1 and CDR2 sequences are SQVTM and ANQGSEA. Deletions cut 4 bases from V and 5 bases from J, with 11 bases between. The length of the CDR3 is 12 residues.

The genes are TRBV28 and TRBJ2-7; D might be TRBD1 (5 bases). V lost 3 bases, J lost 1 base, and 7 bases lay in between. This CDR3 spans 13 amino acids. Germline V gene sequence: CDR1 MDHEN, CDR2 SYDVKM. The CDR3 coding sequence is TGTGCCAGCAGTTTGGACACGTCCTACGAGCAGTACTTC. Protein: CASSLDTSYEQYF.

This clone was counted a few times. One junction end does not reproduce the germline sequence, and a read error may be involved. This rearrangement joins TRBV4-2 to TRBJ2-7; D possibly corresponds to TRBD2 (6 bases). Per germline, CDR1 LGHNA and CDR2 YNFKEQ. The CDR3 is 15 residues long. The CDR3 DNA sequence: TGTGCCAGCAGCCATTTTTCCGGGACGGACTACGATCAGTACTTC. This encodes CASSHFSGTDYDQYF.